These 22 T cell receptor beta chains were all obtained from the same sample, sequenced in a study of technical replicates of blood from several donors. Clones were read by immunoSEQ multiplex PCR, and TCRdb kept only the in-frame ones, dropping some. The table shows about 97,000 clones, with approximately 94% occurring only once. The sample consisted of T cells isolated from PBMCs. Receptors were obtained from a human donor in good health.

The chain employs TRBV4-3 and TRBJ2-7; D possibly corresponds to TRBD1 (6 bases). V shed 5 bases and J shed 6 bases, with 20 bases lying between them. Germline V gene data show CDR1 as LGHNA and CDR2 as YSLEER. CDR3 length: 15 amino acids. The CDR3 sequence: CASSIVNRDFREQYF. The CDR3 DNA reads TGCGCCAGCAGCATTGTGAACAGGGATTTTCGCGAGCAGTACTTC.

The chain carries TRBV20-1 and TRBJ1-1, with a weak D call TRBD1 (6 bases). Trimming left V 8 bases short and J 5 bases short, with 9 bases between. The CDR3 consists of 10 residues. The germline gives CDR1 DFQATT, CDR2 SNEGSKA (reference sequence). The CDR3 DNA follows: TGCAGTTTCAGGGGTACTGAAGCTTTCTTT. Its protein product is CSFRGTEAFF.

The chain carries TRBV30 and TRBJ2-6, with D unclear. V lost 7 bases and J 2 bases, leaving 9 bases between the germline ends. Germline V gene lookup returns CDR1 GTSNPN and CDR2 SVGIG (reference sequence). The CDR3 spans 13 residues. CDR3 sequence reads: CAFTVAGANVLTF. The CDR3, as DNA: TGTGCCTTTACGGTGGCTGGGGCCAACGTCCTGACTTTC. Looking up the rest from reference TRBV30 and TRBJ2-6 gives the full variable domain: SQTIHQWPATLVQPVGSPLSLECTVEGTSNPNLYWYRQAAGRGLQLLFYSVGIGQISSEVPQNLSASRPQDRQFILSSKKLLLSDSGFYLCAFTVAGANVLTFGAGSRLTVL.

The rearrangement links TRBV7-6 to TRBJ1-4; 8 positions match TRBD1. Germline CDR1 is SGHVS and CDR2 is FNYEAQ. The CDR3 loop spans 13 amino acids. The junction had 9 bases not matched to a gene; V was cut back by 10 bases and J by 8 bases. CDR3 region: CATQTGVGEKLFF. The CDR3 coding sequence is TGTGCCACCCAGACAGGGGTAGGCGAAAAACTGTTTTTT.

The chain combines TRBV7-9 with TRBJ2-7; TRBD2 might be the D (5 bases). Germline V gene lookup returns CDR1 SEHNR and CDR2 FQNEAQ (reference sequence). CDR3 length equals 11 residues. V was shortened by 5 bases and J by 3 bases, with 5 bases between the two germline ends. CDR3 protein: CASSDYYEQYF. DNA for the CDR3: TGTGCCAGCAGCGACTACTACGAGCAGTACTTC.

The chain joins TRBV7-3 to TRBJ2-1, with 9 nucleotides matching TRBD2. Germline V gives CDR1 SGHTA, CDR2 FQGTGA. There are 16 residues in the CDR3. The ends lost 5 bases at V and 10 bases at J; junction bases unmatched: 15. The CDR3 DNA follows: TGTGCCAGCAGCCCGATGAGGGCGGGAGGGCAATCCGAGCAGTTCTTC. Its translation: CASSPMRAGGQSEQFF.

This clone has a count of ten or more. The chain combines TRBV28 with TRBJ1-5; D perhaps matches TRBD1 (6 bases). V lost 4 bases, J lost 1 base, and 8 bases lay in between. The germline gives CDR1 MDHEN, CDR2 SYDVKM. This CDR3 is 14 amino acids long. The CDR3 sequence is CASSSGHSNQPQHF. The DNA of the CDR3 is TGTGCCAGCAGTTCGGGACACAGCAATCAGCCCCAGCATTTT.

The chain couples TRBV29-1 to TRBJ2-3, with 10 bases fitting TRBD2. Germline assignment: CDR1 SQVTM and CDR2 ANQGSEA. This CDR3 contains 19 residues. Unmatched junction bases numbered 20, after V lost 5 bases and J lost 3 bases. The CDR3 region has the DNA TGCAGCGTTATACCAGGGGGGTTGGCCGGGACTAGCGTGACAGATACGCAGTATTTT. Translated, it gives CSVIPGGLAGTSVTDTQYF.

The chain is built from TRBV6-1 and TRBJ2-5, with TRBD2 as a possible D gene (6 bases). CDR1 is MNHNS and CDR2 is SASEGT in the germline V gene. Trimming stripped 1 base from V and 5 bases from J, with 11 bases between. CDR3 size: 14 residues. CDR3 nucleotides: TGTGCCAGCAGTGAAGTTACGGGAGTGGAGACCCAGTACTTC. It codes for CASSEVTGVETQYF.

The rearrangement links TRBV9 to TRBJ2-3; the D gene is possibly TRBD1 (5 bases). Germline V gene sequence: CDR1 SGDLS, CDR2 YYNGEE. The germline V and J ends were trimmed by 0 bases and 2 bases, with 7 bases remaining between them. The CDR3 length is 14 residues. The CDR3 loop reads CASSVVGHTDTQYF. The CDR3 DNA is TGTGCCAGCAGCGTAGTGGGGCACACAGATACGCAGTATTTT.

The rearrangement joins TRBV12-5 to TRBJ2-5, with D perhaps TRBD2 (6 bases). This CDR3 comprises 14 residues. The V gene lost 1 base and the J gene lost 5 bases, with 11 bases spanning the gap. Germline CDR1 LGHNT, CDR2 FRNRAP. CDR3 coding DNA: TGTGCTAGTGGTTTGGGGGGGGTAAGCGAGACCCAGTACTTC. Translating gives CASGLGGVSETQYF.

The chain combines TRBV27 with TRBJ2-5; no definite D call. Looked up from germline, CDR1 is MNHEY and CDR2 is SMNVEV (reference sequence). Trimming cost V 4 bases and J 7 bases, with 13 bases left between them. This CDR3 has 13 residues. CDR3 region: CASSWSSIATQYF. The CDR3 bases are TGTGCCAGCAGTTGGAGTAGTATAGCGACCCAGTACTTC.

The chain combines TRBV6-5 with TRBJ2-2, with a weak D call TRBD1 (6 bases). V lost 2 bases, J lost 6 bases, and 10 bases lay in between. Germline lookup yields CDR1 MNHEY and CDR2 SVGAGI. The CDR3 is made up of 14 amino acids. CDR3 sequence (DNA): TGTGCCAGCAGTTACAGTGGGGGCCCCGGGGAGCTGTTTTTT. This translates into CASSYSGGPGELFF.

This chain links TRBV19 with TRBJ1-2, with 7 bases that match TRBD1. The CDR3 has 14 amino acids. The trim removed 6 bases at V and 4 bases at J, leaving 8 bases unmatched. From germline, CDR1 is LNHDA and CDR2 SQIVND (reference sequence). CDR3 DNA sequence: TGTGCCAGTAGCTCCGGACAGGAATTCTATGGCTACACCTTC. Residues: CASSSGQEFYGYTF.

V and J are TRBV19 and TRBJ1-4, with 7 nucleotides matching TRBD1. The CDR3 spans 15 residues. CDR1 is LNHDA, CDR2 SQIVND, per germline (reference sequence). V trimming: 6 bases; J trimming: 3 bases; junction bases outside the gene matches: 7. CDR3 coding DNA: TGTGCCAGTAGAATTACAGGGGTCCCTAATGAAAAACTGTTTTTT. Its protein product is CASRITGVPNEKLFF.

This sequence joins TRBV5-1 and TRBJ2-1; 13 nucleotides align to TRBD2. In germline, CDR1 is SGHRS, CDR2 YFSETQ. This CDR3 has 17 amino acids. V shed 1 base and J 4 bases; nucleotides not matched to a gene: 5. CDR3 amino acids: CASSLLTSGRGYNEQFF. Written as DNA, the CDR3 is TGCGCCAGCAGCTTGCTCACTAGCGGGAGGGGTTACAATGAGCAGTTCTTC. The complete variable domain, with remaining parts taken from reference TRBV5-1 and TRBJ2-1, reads KAGVTQTPRYLIKTRGQQVTLSCSPISGHRSVSWYQQTPGQGLQFLFEYFSETQRNKGNFPGRFSGRQFSNSRSEMNVSTLELGDSALYLCASSLLTSGRGYNEQFFGPGTRLTVL.

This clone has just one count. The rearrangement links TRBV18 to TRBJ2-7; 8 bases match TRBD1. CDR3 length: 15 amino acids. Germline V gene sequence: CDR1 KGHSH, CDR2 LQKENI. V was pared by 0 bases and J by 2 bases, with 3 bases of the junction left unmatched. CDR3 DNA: TGTGCCAGCTCACCACCGACAGGGGTTGCCTACGAGCAGTACTTC. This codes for CASSPPTGVAYEQYF.

The CDR3 DNA sequence: TGTGCCAGCAGCTTAGACAAACGGCAAGTTAAGGAGCGAGAGGATGAGCAGTTCTTC. Translating it yields CASSLDKRQVKEREDEQFF. The chain couples TRBV11-3 to TRBJ2-1; D is uncertain. The CDR3 is made up of 19 amino acids. Germline V gives CDR1 SGHNT, CDR2 YENEEA. Trimming pared 0 bases from V and 8 bases from J, leaving 26 bases between.

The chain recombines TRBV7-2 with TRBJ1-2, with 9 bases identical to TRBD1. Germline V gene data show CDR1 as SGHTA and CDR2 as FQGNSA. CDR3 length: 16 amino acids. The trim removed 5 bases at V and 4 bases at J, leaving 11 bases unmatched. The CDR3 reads CASSPIGQGFGYGYTF. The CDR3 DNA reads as TGTGCCAGCAGCCCCATTGGACAGGGGTTTGGCTATGGCTACACCTTC.

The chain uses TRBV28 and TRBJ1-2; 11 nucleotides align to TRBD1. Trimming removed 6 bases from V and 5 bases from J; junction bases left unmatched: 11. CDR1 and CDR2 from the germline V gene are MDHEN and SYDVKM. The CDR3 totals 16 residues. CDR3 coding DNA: TGTGCCAGCAGGCCCCCGGGACAGGGGGACTGGTATGGCTACACCTTC. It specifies CASRPPGQGDWYGYTF.

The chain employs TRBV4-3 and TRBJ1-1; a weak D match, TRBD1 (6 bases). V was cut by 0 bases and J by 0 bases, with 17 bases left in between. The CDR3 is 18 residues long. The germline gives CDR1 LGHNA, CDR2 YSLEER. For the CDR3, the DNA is TGCGCCAGCAGCCAAGATCAACGGGACACGTTAATGAACACTGAAGCTTTCTTT. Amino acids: CASSQDQRDTLMNTEAFF.

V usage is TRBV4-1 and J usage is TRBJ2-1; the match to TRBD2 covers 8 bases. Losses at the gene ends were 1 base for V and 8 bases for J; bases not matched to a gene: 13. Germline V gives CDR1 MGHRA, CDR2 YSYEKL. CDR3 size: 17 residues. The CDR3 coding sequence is TGCGCCAGCAGCCAAGGATTTGGGCGGGAGGTATTGGATGAGCAGTTCTTC. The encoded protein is CASSQGFGREVLDEQFF.